This TCR beta chain was sequenced in a study of T-cell memory formation after mild COVID-19. V lost 4 bases and J lost 4, with 12 bases in between. There are 15 residues in the CDR3. Germline V gives CDR1 SGHRS, CDR2 YFSETQ. TCRdb redid the calling of the 5' RACE reads with MiXCR, one entry per CDR3 protein. The sample has hundreds of thousands of distinct CDR3 sequences, about a quarter seen once. This clonotype was seen ten or more times. This chain connects TRBV5-1 to TRBJ2-6; a possible D gene is TRBD1 (6 bases). Sequences were obtained from PBMCs or a T cell subset sorted from them (not recorded which). The TCR was taken from an adult woman who had mild COVID-19 (a few samples of this study predate the infection). Cell type and time point are not known. This CDR3 is CASSPQGSGANVLTF. CDR3 in DNA: TGCGCCAGCAGCCCACAGGGTTCAGGGGCCAACGTCCTGACTTTC.